The clone carrying this TCR beta chain was counted between two and nine times. This sample is drawn from a study of T-cell memory formation after mild COVID-19. Overall study context: Largely donor-specific TCR clusters were found.

Germline V gives CDR1 SGHRS, CDR2 YFSETQ. The CDR3 has 16 residues. The V end was cut by 6 bases, the J end by 5 bases, with 20 bases between. TCRdb re-analysed the 5' RACE reads in MiXCR, keeping a single row per CDR3 protein. Among hundreds of thousands of distinct CDR3 sequences listed, around a sixth were seen once. The clonotype comes from a man between 18 and 29 years old who had mild COVID-19 (a few samples of this study predate the infection). Cell type and time point are not known. What was sequenced was PBMCs or a T cell subset sorted from them (not recorded which). V gene TRBV5-1 combines with J gene TRBJ2-2; D may be TRBD2 (5 bases). The CDR3, as DNA: TGCGCCAGCACCTTCCCCTCGGTGGGGAGAACCGGGGAGCTGTTTTTT. It is translated as CASTFPSVGRTGELFF.